This TCR beta chain was captured by sequencing in a study of cytomegalovirus exposure and HLA in healthy donors. The germline CDR1 and CDR2 sequences are MDHEN and SYDVKM. J was trimmed by 6 bases and V by 4 bases; bases with no gene match: 5. The CDR3 contains 14 residues. Donors were drawn from the 120-subject validation cohort, separate from the roughly 610-subject first cohort. TCRdb keeps only in-frame clones here, not all; method: immunoSEQ multiplex PCR. In the table there are roughly 260,000 clones, around 91% of which are singletons. The specimen sequenced was PBMCs. This TCR was recovered from a woman younger than 35 in good health and CMV-seronegative. This rearrangement joins TRBV28 to TRBJ2-5; 10 bases agree with TRBD1. CDR3 loop: CASSSGQGFKTQYF. CDR3 DNA: TGTGCCAGCAGTTCGGGACAGGGGTTTAAGACCCAGTACTTC.